Reported below is one T cell receptor (beta chain). Its antigen remains undetermined. No qualities accompany the bases; no much larger clone lies one base away. The data stem from a study of cytomegalovirus exposure and HLA in healthy donors (dated by TCRdb to 2017 to 2019). Describing the broader study: According to an earlier analysis of several hundred of the donors, roughly 180 million T cells yielded 100 million or so unique TCR beta sequences and about 300 Gb of sequence data. An early release covering roughly 640 HLA-typed donors comprised about 320 gigabases of sequencing data and 65 million to 100 million unique TCR sequences. Among the roughly 400 genotyped donors, 75% to 90% belonged to the genetic ancestry cluster associated with self-reported Caucasian donors. The study combined high-throughput TCR immunosequencing, statistical association of individual TCRs with disease status, and machine learning to predict cytomegalovirus infection status. The study aimed to test whether signatures of past pathogen exposure could be identified by cataloging public T cell receptors. Every repertoire in the discovery cohort had been generated on one and the same sequencing platform. Donor age, sex, ethnicity and CMV serostatus were compiled alongside the repertoire data. Roughly 5 DR-DQ haplotypes were handled as single units for association and clustering, since linkage in the cohort was strong. A later genetic analysis took genome-wide SNP genotypes for about 65% of the roughly 670 donors and used that subset as a discovery cohort. An earlier analysis of around 580 of the donors used high-throughput TCR beta sequencing to judge whether each TCR beta V gene segment behaved as functional or pseudogenic. A separate validation cohort of 100 to 150 different subjects was used in addition to the roughly 620-subject first cohort. The study used immunosequencing to profile the T cell repertoires of some 600 subjects and linked those repertoires to cytomegalovirus serostatus. HLA typing included class I and class II loci at four-digit resolution. The later analysis used no new phenotypic data to find candidate immune exposures, relying instead on TCR beta sequences and their occurrence across donors. The number of donors typed differed by locus, with roughly 620-630 for A, B, C, DRB1 and DQB1, roughly 550 for DQA1, 600 to 610 for DPA1, and around 430 for DPB1. To study patterns of TCR occurrence, a later analysis re-analyzed previously published TCR beta repertoires from 550 to 800 donors and added high-resolution HLA genotyping. Across approximately 420 genotyped donors of the cohort, an average of approximately 240,000 unique TCR beta nucleotide sequences per donor were sequenced, and approximately 19% of those sequences were non-productive. Overall results and qualifications from the work: A later genetic analysis reported fewer N-insertions in productive TCRs among donors in an Asian-associated ancestry cluster than the roughly 670-donor mean. A later analysis found that HLA-associated TCR beta chains were more clonally expanded and had lower generation probabilities than equally common non-associated chains. Most TCR sequences were observed very rarely across donors, whereas some public TCRs were present in many individuals. In an earlier analysis of more than 500 of the donors, most TCR beta V segments appeared in productive rearrangements about 90% or about 30% of the time, broadly matching IMGT annotations. An association between a missense DCLRE1C variant and V-gene and J-gene trimming of TCR beta chains was found in a later genetic analysis and replicated in an independent cohort. A few of the identified cytomegalovirus-associated TCR beta chains were confirmed in vitro to be specific for cytomegalovirus antigens. Most CMV-associated TCR beta chains appeared to be HLA-restricted in a later analysis, and the HLA associations seemed to be driven largely by CMV exposure. According to a later analysis, TCR association rates differed among HLA loci, with DRB1 alleles showing the most associated TCRs and HLA-C alleles showing the fewest. Strong co-occurrence of HLA alleles, especially DR and DQ, made assigning TCR associations to individual alleles difficult. The cohort was sequenced for TCR beta chains only, and without alpha or paired-chain data the features that could be detected were limited. At a false discovery rate of 0.05, a later analysis linked approximately 18,000 TCR beta sequences to specific HLA alleles. A further reported finding was that TCR beta sequences accurately predicted the HLA-A and HLA-B alleles for most subjects in the first cohort. In both the original and validation cohorts, the classifier was reported to diagnose cytomegalovirus status with high specificity and sensitivity. It was suggested by the authors that the approach could potentially be generalized to other disease states and immunological phenotypes. Roughly uniform sequencing depth across donors was assumed in presence/absence analyses, although this assumption may not hold. Linkage disequilibrium might explain the correlated functional status among segregating V segments, but an unknown experimental factor could not be ruled out. A cluster of highly shared sequence variants was judged likely to be a technical artifact of the sequencing pipeline. Because HLA typing was unavailable for some donors at each locus, only the typed subset was used in association tests. Because counts were too low, roughly 17 rarely observed V segments, including chromosome 9 orphons, were left out of the earlier analysis of several hundred of the donors. The only immune exposure information available for the cohort was CMV serostatus. The study gave a list of 150 to 200 TCR beta chains associated with cytomegalovirus. In a later analysis, several top co-occurrence clusters were reported to appear linked to parvovirus B19, influenza, CMV and Epstein-Barr virus.

The cohort was made up of approximately 670 healthy bone marrow donors. At the time of sampling, all cohort members were nominally healthy, though unrecorded immune exposures were likely present. The donor tested CMV seropositive and was one of the 289 seropositive cohort members. Each donor provided a peripheral blood sample, and peripheral blood mononuclear cells were used for TCR beta sequencing. Genomic DNA was extracted from the blood cell samples with the Qiagen DNeasy Blood Extraction Kit. The library was obtained by the immunoSEQ multiplex PCR assay. A mixture of 60 forward primers for TCR Vbeta segments and 13 reverse primers for TCR Jbeta segments was used in the multiplex PCR. The CDR3 region of rearranged TCR beta genes was amplified from genomic DNA by a multiplex PCR assay. On the Illumina HiSeq System, the amplified TCR beta libraries were sequenced as 87-base-pair reads. In the source study's methods: In a later analysis, tens of millions of unique TCR beta chains were counted across the 666 repertoires, and around 11 million of these chains were shared by at least two donors. Raw reads were error-corrected and collapsed into unique sequences with a nearest-neighbor algorithm that merged closely related sequences to remove PCR and sequencing errors. CDR3 sequences were aligned to IMGT reference sequences to assign V, D and J gene segments. For a sequence to be retained, at least a six-nucleotide match to both a V gene segment and a J gene segment was required. A rearrangement was called productive if the CDR3 had no stop codons and remained in frame with V and J, and every other rearrangement was called non-productive. CDR3 was defined according to IMGT convention as the region running from the second conserved V-encoded cysteine to the conserved J-encoded phenylalanine. The earlier analysis of 587 of the donors excluded sequences that lacked an unambiguous match to a single V gene segment. An earlier analysis of under 750 of the donors called V segments functional above 56.7% productive rearrangements and segregating when the between-donor standard deviation exceeded 5%. A statistical classification framework was built to diagnose cytomegalovirus status from the catalog of TCR beta chain sequences. V and J gene assignment, in a later analysis, came from comparing TCR nucleotide sequences with IMGT/GENE-DB human TR gene sequences. In a later analysis, CDR3 sequences and most-parsimonious VDJ recombination scenarios were assigned using the TCRdist pipeline. In a later analysis, every TCR beta chain was defined by the combination of its CDR3 amino acid sequence and its V-gene family, and reads without a unique V-gene family were dropped. In a later analysis, several hundred highly shared, low-generation-probability nucleotide sequences were removed to address suspected cross-contamination and a sequencing artifact. In a later analysis, a clonal expansion index for each public chain was calculated from normalized within-repertoire ranks of inferred template counts. A later analysis computed generation probabilities with a VDJ recombination model fitted to out-of-frame rearrangements, and checked the results against IGoR. In a later analysis, TCR-TCR, TCR-HLA and TCR-CMV co-occurrence was scored with hypergeometric tests, and a repertoire-size bias correction was applied to TCR pairs. In a later analysis, false discovery rates were estimated by permuting HLA or CMV assignments 20 times. In a later analysis, co-occurring TCRs were grouped using DBSCAN, and TCRdist sequence similarity was added for clustering within HLA-allele-positive subsets. Repertoires with fewer than 30,000 or more than 120,000 public chains, plus five repertoires with anomalous nucleotide sharing, were excluded from co-occurrence clustering. TCRdb stores this immuneACCESS table with in-frame sequences only. Part of the clones is absent; in the studies checked, under half of the shortfall reflects unresolved V genes, and no reason is known for the rest. That table furnishes V, J and clone size, whereas the DNA furnished D and trimming. The sample table lists 150,000 or so clones, over 75% of them with a count of one. In total, the top ten clones hold just under 6.5% of the sample.

Sequenced: PBMCs. This TCR was recovered from a man between 35 and 55 years old in good health and CMV-seropositive.

The CDR3 corresponds to CSGGRGLPEAFF. The nucleotide sequence is TGCAGCGGGGGCAGGGGTTTGCCTGAAGCTTTCTTT. The chain joins TRBV29-1 to TRBJ1-1; possibly the D gene is TRBD1, per 6 matching bases. The CDR3 sequence holds 12 residues, the cysteine and phenylalanine included. The DNA shown is the 36-base CDR3, in frame from base 1. The germline V gene yields SQVTM for CDR1 and ANQGSEA for CDR2. The V end loses 7 bases and the J end loses 6 bases, and a stretch of 15 bases separates them.